A selection of T cell receptor beta chains follows, all from one sample in a study of control samples from healthy donors and cancer patients. The repertoire was sequenced with immunoSEQ multiplex PCR; TCRdb's copy has only in-frame clones and lacks some. Among around 170,000 clones listed, 88% were seen once. Sequencing input: blood. Receptors were obtained from a woman in her 30s in good health. CDR3s include the opening cysteine and the closing phenylalanine or tryptophan. The D gene is left open where the match is weak. Where a row states a size, it is once, few, many or the class of an expanded clone; other rows omit it.

CDR3 DNA	CDR3 protein	D gene	CDR3 length	V gene	clone size	J gene
TGTGCCTGGAGTGTAAGGGTGTTGGCAGAAGCTTTCTTT	CAWSVRVLAEAFF	.	13	TRBV30	.	TRBJ1-1
TGCAGCGTTGAAGACCTCGTATACGAGCAGTACTTC	CSVEDLVYEQYF	.	12	TRBV29-1	.	TRBJ2-7
TGCGCCAGCAGCTTGGGGGGAAGAAGGAACTATGGCTACACCTTC	CASSLGGRRNYGYTF	.	15	TRBV5-1	.	TRBJ1-2
TGTGCCAGCGGTGACAGGGATATGGGGGAGCTGTTTTTT	CASGDRDMGELFF	TRBD1	13	TRBV6-1	.	TRBJ2-2
TGTGCCAGCAGTTGGGCGGCTAACTATGGCTACACCTTC	CASSWAANYGYTF	.	13	TRBV28	.	TRBJ1-2
TGTGCCAGCAGCTTGGATAGGGGACAGGACACTTACACCTTC	CASSLDRGQDTYTF	TRBD1	14	TRBV5-4	.	TRBJ1-2
TGTGCCAGCAGCCAGGAATCGGGACTAGCGGGAGTAACACACTACTCCTACAATGAGCAGTTCTTC	CASSQESGLAGVTHYSYNEQFF	TRBD2	22	TRBV14	few	TRBJ2-1
TGTGCCAGCACCGGGCTTGCTGGCAATCAGCCCCAGCATTTT	CASTGLAGNQPQHF	.	14	TRBV28	.	TRBJ1-5
TGCGCCAGCAGGGCGGGCTCCTACGAGCAGTACTTC	CASRAGSYEQYF	.	12	TRBV5-1	.	TRBJ2-7
TGTGCCAGCAGCTTAAAAGGTCCCAGGTTGGATAACACCGGGGAGCTGTTTTTT	CASSLKGPRLDNTGELFF	.	18	TRBV11-3	.	TRBJ2-2
TGTGCCAGCAGCATCAGGAGCACTAATGAAAAACTGTTTTTT	CASSIRSTNEKLFF	.	14	TRBV5-6	once	TRBJ1-4
TGTGCCAGCAGCCGGGACACCTATGGCTACACCTTC	CASSRDTYGYTF	.	12	TRBV3-1/TRBV3-2	.	TRBJ1-2
TGTGCCAGCAGTTCCAAGGCGACAGTGATTTTT	CASSSKATVIF	.	11	TRBV28	.	TRBJ1-4
TGTGCCAGCAGCGCCTCGACAGTTAACACTGAAGCTTTCTTT	CASSASTVNTEAFF	.	14	TRBV9	.	TRBJ1-1
TGCGCCAGCAGCCCCCGGACAGGATCAAACACTGAAGCTTTCTTT	CASSPRTGSNTEAFF	TRBD1	15	TRBV5-1	few	TRBJ1-1
TGTGCCAGCACCACCCAGGGGGCTTCATCACCCCTCCACTTT	CASTTQGASSPLHF	TRBD1	14	TRBV6-5	.	TRBJ1-6
TGTGCCAGCAGCCAAGAAGCCCGAAGCTACAATGAGCAGTTCTTC	CASSQEARSYNEQFF	.	15	TRBV14	.	TRBJ2-1
TGTGCCATCGGAACCAGCCTGAACACTGAAGCTTTCTTT	CAIGTSLNTEAFF	.	13	TRBV12-3/TRBV12-4	.	TRBJ1-1
TGTGCCAGCAGTGAGGGGACAGTCGTCGGCTACACCTTC	CASSEGTVVGYTF	TRBD1	13	TRBV25-1	.	TRBJ1-2
TGTGCCAGCAGTACAGGGACTAGCGGGGGAGTCACAGATACGCAGTATTTT	CASSTGTSGGVTDTQYF	TRBD2	17	TRBV6-4	.	TRBJ2-3
TGTGCCAGCAGTGAAATAGGCTACAATGAGCAGTTCTTC	CASSEIGYNEQFF	.	13	TRBV6-1	.	TRBJ2-1
TGTGCCAGCAGCTTATTTCGGAACACCGGGGAGCTGTTTTTT	CASSLFRNTGELFF	.	14	TRBV11-2	.	TRBJ2-2
TGTGCCAGCAGCTTATCACGGGGAGAGACCCAGTACTTC	CASSLSRGETQYF	.	13	TRBV7-8	.	TRBJ2-5
TGCGCCAGCAGCCAAGCGGACAGGGGAACTGAAGCTTTCTTT	CASSQADRGTEAFF	TRBD1	14	TRBV4-1	.	TRBJ1-1
TGCAGCGTTGAAAGGTTTGATTCCTACAATGAGCAGTTCTTC	CSVERFDSYNEQFF	.	14	TRBV29-1	.	TRBJ2-1
TGTGCCAGCAGCCACAGAAGCGGGAGGTCTTACGAGCAGTACTTC	CASSHRSGRSYEQYF	TRBD2	15	TRBV7-9	.	TRBJ2-7
TGTGCCAGCAGCCGGAGGGGTTCTGGAAACACCATATATTTT	CASSRRGSGNTIYF	.	14	TRBV7-2	.	TRBJ1-3
TGTGCCAGCAGCTTTAGCGGGAGGAAGCCGCGGGAGAACGGGGAGCTGTTTTTT	CASSFSGRKPRENGELFF	TRBD2	18	TRBV7-2	.	TRBJ2-2
TGTGCCAGCAGCACAACGGACAGGGGGCGATATGGCTACACCTTC	CASSTTDRGRYGYTF	TRBD1	15	TRBV7-9	.	TRBJ1-2
TGTAACGGTAACCTAGGGGAGACCCAGTACTTC	CNGNLGETQYF	.	11	TRBV3-1/TRBV3-2	.	TRBJ2-5
TGTGCCATCAGTGATTGGCTAAACTCTGGAAACACCATATATTTT	CAISDWLNSGNTIYF	.	15	TRBV10-3	.	TRBJ1-3
TGTGCCAGCTCACCACAGCAGAGCTCCTACAATGAGCAGTTCTTC	CASSPQQSSYNEQFF	.	15	TRBV18	.	TRBJ2-1
TGTGCCAGCAACGGACAAACGAACACCGGGGAGCTGTTTTTT	CASNGQTNTGELFF	.	14	TRBV28	few	TRBJ2-2
TGTGCCAGCAGTGATTTGTACAGGCTCTATGGCTACACCTTC	CASSDLYRLYGYTF	.	14	TRBV6-1	.	TRBJ1-2
TGCAGTGCAAGTACACAGGGGGCTGGGGCCAACGTCCTGACTTTC	CSASTQGAGANVLTF	TRBD1	15	TRBV20-1	.	TRBJ2-6
TGTGCCAGCAGCTTGGAGACAGCCTATGGCTACACCTTC	CASSLETAYGYTF	.	13	TRBV5-4	.	TRBJ1-2
TGTGCAAGTCGCTTATGGTGGCGGGGGGTCTACAATGAGCAGTTCTTC	CASRLWWRGVYNEQFF	.	16	TRBV12-2	.	TRBJ2-1